This T cell receptor (beta chain) was captured in a study of blood T cell repertoires in COVID-19. The method was immunoSEQ multiplex PCR; TCRdb's version includes in-frame clones alone and lacks a portion of them. The data hold 90,000 or so clones, with 89% observed a single time. This CDR3 contains 16 residues. From germline, CDR1 is LNHDA and CDR2 SQIVND (reference sequence). V was clipped by 4 bases and J by 0 bases, with 16 bases between them. This rearrangement joins TRBV19 to TRBJ2-7, with TRBD1 as a possible D gene (7 bases). The sample was peripheral blood. The clonotype originates from a man in his fifties or sixties with COVID-19, enrolled during active disease. The CDR3 DNA follows: TGTGCCAGTAGTAGGGGGGACAGCCTAAACTCCTACGAGCAGTACTTC. Translated, it gives CASSRGDSLNSYEQYF.